This entry describes one T cell receptor (beta chain). This CDR3 contains 13 residues. The germline V gene encodes CDR1 WNHNN and CDR2 SYGVQD (reference sequence). Trimming took 10 bases from V and 3 from J; bases not matched to a gene: 8. The data stem from a study of control samples from healthy donors and cancer patients. Assay: immunoSEQ multiplex PCR; the TCRdb copy retains only in-frame clones and omits some. This table has about 100,000 clones, over 80% appearing once. Material for sequencing was blood. This chain links TRBV10-1 with TRBJ2-7; 8 bases map to TRBD2. The source of this sequence is a young man in good health. The CDR3 region has the DNA TGCGCCACTCGGGGGGGGGACCTCTACGAGCAGTACTTC. Translation gives CATRGGDLYEQYF.